The rows below give T cell receptor beta chains drawn from one sample of a study of T cell responses to AZD1222 COVID-19 vaccine. Assay used: immunoSEQ multiplex PCR; TCRdb lists only in-frame clones, some missing. Of more than 150,000 clones detected, about nine tenths appear once; the ten largest clones hold about 3%. This material consisted of peripheral blood, taken on day 0 of MenACWY control vaccination. These receptors all come from an adult in good health. CDR3s include the opening cysteine and the closing phenylalanine or tryptophan. The D gene is left open where the match is weak. The size of a clone is reported for some rows only, either as once, few or many, or as a class for expanded clones.

.	.	TRBV9	TRBJ2-3	CASSPSGSTSTDTQYF	TGTGCCAGCAGCCCCTCGGGCAGTACTAGCACAGATACGCAGTATTTT
.	.	TRBV30	TRBJ1-5	CAWSVHRLPNSNQPQHF	TGTGCCTGGAGTGTTCACAGGCTTCCTAATAGCAATCAGCCCCAGCATTTT
.	.	TRBV29-1	TRBJ2-3	CSVGRGSTDTQYF	TGCAGCGTTGGTCGGGGATCAACAGATACGCAGTATTTT
.	.	TRBV6-1	TRBJ1-5	CASSELGGVQPQHF	TGTGCCAGCAGTGAATTGGGGGGCGTCCAGCCCCAGCATTTT
.	TRBD1	TRBV29-1	TRBJ2-7	CSARQGAGYEQYF	TGCAGCGCCCGACAGGGGGCTGGGTACGAGCAGTACTTC
.	.	TRBV20-1	TRBJ2-7	CSASEAGVPFEQYF	TGCAGTGCTAGTGAAGCCGGGGTACCGTTCGAGCAGTACTTC
.	.	TRBV5-1	TRBJ2-2	CASSQERQNTGELFF	TGCGCCAGCAGCCAAGAGAGACAGAACACCGGGGAGCTGTTTTTT
once	.	TRBV15	TRBJ1-3	CATSRVGSELTIYF	TGTGCCACCAGCAGAGTGGGTTCGGAGTTGACCATATATTTT
.	TRBD1	TRBV27	TRBJ2-7	CASSSTGGWSSYEQYF	TGTGCCAGCAGTTCGACAGGGGGCTGGAGCTCCTACGAGCAGTACTTC
.	TRBD1	TRBV15	TRBJ2-7	CATSRGGDSSYEQYF	TGTGCCACCAGCAGAGGAGGGGACAGCTCCTACGAGCAGTACTTC
.	.	TRBV4-1	TRBJ2-1	CASSQDGSYEQFF	TGCGCCAGCAGCCAAGACGGCAGTTATGAGCAGTTCTTC
.	TRBD1	TRBV5-4	TRBJ2-7	CASSRGRDSKSYEQYF	TGTGCCAGCAGCCGTGGCCGGGACAGTAAATCCTACGAGCAGTACTTC
.	.	TRBV6-5	TRBJ1-4	CASSRGTNEKLFF	TGTGCCAGCTCGCGTGGGACTAATGAAAAACTGTTTTTT
few	.	TRBV12-3/TRBV12-4	TRBJ1-3	CASSFLGGNTIYF	TGTGCCAGCAGTTTTTTGGGAGGGAACACCATATATTTT
.	.	TRBV6-5	TRBJ1-2	CASSQDLSDGYTF	TGTGCCAGCAGTCAGGATCTAAGCGATGGCTACACCTTC
.	.	TRBV5-1	TRBJ1-1	CASSSSPQVLEAFF	TGCGCCAGCAGCTCGTCCCCCCAGGTTCTCGAAGCTTTCTTT
.	.	TRBV12-3/TRBV12-4	TRBJ2-7	CASSPTPYEQYF	TGTGCCAGCAGTCCTACTCCCTACGAGCAGTACTTC
.	.	TRBV3-1/TRBV3-2	TRBJ2-7	CASSQKGVGVSYEQYF	TGTGCCAGCAGCCAGAAGGGGGTCGGTGTATCCTACGAGCAGTACTTC
.	.	TRBV2	TRBJ2-7	CASSDQGIGYEQYF	TGTGCCAGCAGTGACCAGGGTATAGGCTACGAGCAGTACTTC
.	TRBD1	TRBV28	TRBJ1-2	CASSPGTANYGYTF	TGTGCCAGCAGTCCCGGGACAGCTAACTATGGCTACACCTTC
few	TRBD1	TRBV5-1	TRBJ2-7	CASTMGQGVGYEQYF	TGCGCCAGCACCATGGGACAGGGGGTTGGCTACGAGCAGTACTTC
.	.	TRBV19	TRBJ1-2	CASSTRQASYGYTF	TGTGCCAGTAGTACCAGACAGGCCTCCTATGGCTACACCTTC
.	TRBD1	TRBV28	TRBJ1-5	CASTTGGLGQPQHF	TGTGCCAGCACGACAGGGGGCCTGGGTCAGCCCCAGCATTTT
.	.	TRBV7-8	TRBJ2-7	CATSNSYSYEQYF	TGTGCCACCTCGAACAGCTACTCCTACGAGCAGTACTTC
.	TRBD2	TRBV5-4	TRBJ2-3	CASSLLPAGGLEDTQYF	TGTGCCAGCAGCTTGTTGCCTGCGGGGGGGCTTGAAGATACGCAGTATTTT
.	.	TRBV24-1	TRBJ1-2	CATSEGTDIYGYTF	TGTGCCACCAGTGAGGGGACTGATATCTATGGCTACACCTTC
.	.	TRBV14	TRBJ2-1	CASSQVRGAEQFF	TGTGCCAGCAGCCAAGTCCGGGGGGCCGAGCAGTTCTTC
.	TRBD2	TRBV10-2	TRBJ2-7	CASGTSGGAYEQYF	TGCGCCAGCGGCACTAGCGGGGGGGCGTACGAGCAGTACTTC
.	.	TRBV30	TRBJ2-1	CAWSVSGFGRFF	TGTGCCTGGAGTGTTTCTGGTTTTGGTCGGTTCTTC
.	.	TRBV19	TRBJ2-7	CASSIDLGVGQYF	TGTGCCAGTAGTATAGATCTGGGGGTCGGGCAGTACTTC
.	.	TRBV9	TRBJ2-3	CASSVGGSDSTDTQYF	TGTGCCAGCAGCGTAGGAGGTAGCGATAGCACAGATACGCAGTATTTT
.	.	TRBV5-5	TRBJ2-3	CASSGFGKGKGTDTQYF	TGTGCCAGCAGCGGGTTCGGTAAGGGGAAGGGCACAGATACGCAGTATTTT
few	TRBD1	TRBV7-9	TRBJ2-3	CASSDTGGEGTDTQYF	TGTGCCAGCAGCGATACAGGGGGCGAGGGCACAGATACGCAGTATTTT
.	.	TRBV6-1	TRBJ2-2	CASSAATATGELFF	TGTGCCAGCAGTGCAGCGACCGCCACCGGGGAGCTGTTTTTT
once	TRBD1	TRBV5-6	TRBJ1-2	CASSTGDRERYGYTF	TGTGCCAGCAGCACTGGGGACAGGGAGCGCTATGGCTACACCTTC
.	TRBD2	TRBV28	TRBJ2-7	CASSPGTSSSYEQYF	TGTGCCAGCAGTCCAGGGACTAGTTCCTCCTACGAGCAGTACTTC
.	TRBD1	TRBV19	TRBJ2-7	CASSPPGTGFYEQYF	TGTGCCAGTAGCCCCCCCGGGACAGGGTTCTACGAGCAGTACTTC
once	.	TRBV27	TRBJ2-7	CASSLLGAQGREQYF	TGTGCCAGCAGTTTATTGGGGGCCCAGGGCCGCGAGCAGTACTTC
.	TRBD2	TRBV9	TRBJ2-1	CASSVEPSGSLYEQFF	TGTGCCAGCAGCGTAGAGCCAAGCGGGAGCTTGTATGAGCAGTTCTTC
few	TRBD1	TRBV5-1	TRBJ1-4	CASSVQGANEKLFF	TGCGCCAGCAGCGTTCAGGGGGCGAATGAAAAACTGTTTTTT
.	.	TRBV5-1	TRBJ2-3	CASSLDRFSTDTQYF	TGCGCCAGCAGCTTAGACAGGTTTAGCACAGATACGCAGTATTTT
.	TRBD2	TRBV7-2	TRBJ2-2	CASSPRTSGGIGELFF	TGTGCCAGCAGCCCCCGGACTAGCGGGGGGATCGGGGAGCTGTTTTTT
.	.	TRBV28	TRBJ1-1	CASSFDIVNTEAFF	TGTGCCAGCAGTTTCGACATAGTGAACACTGAAGCTTTCTTT
once	TRBD2	TRBV6-5	TRBJ2-4	CASSKPTSGQNIQYF	TGTGCCAGCAGTAAACCGACTAGCGGGCAAAACATTCAGTACTTC